Reported below is one T cell receptor (beta chain). The sample comes from a study of shared T cell receptors in the human thymus. Germline CDR1 is SEHNR and CDR2 is FQNEAQ (reference sequence). The CDR3 length is 16 residues. V gave up 5 bases and J gave up 6 bases, with 20 bases separating them. Data came from immunoSEQ multiplex PCR; TCRdb stores just in-frame clones and leaves some out. The sample lists some 760,000 clones, 80% to 90% occurring once. These same data were also listed under a study on human thymus T cells. This second report adds: The sample donors, healthy Finnish infants, were having corrective surgery for congenital heart defects. Resections from corrective heart surgery provided thymus tissue. There appeared to be biased usage of V and J genes in thymic and blood repertoires. Highly overlapping thymic repertoires among unrelated individuals were reported in related research.

The origin of this receptor is a girl less than two years old with a congenital heart defect. This rearrangement joins TRBV7-9 to TRBJ2-1; TRBD2 might be the D (6 bases). The sample was thymocytes. CDR3 sequence reads: CASSPAGREDPNEQFF. In DNA, the CDR3 is TGTGCCAGCAGCCCCGCGGGCAGGGAGGACCCCAATGAGCAGTTCTTC. Filled out from reference TRBV7-9 and TRBJ2-1, the complete variable domain reads DTGVSQNPRHKITKRGQNVTFRCDPISEHNRLYWYRQTLGQGPEFLTYFQNEAQLEKSRLLSDRFSAERPKGSFSTLEIQRTEQGDSAMYLCASSPAGREDPNEQFFGPGTRLTVL.